A single sample gave rise to the 24 T cell receptor beta chains below, sequenced in a study of cytomegalovirus exposure and HLA in healthy donors. It was with 60 Vbeta and 13 Jbeta primers that the PCR ran. Sequencing was performed with immunoSEQ multiplex PCR; in TCRdb, only in-frame clones are kept and a portion is missing. The data contain fewer than 200,000 clones, roughly an eighth of them seen just once; the ten biggest clones take up 7.8%. The specimen was PBMCs. The source of these receptors is a man aged 50-59 years in good health and CMV-seropositive.

This clone was detected a few times. This chain joins TRBV2 and TRBJ1-2, with 12 nucleotides matching TRBD1. CDR3 size: 17 residues. CDR1 and CDR2 (germline): SNHLY, FYNNEI. Germline trimming cut 0 bases from V and 6 bases from J; bases unmatched to any gene: 8. CDR3 DNA: TGTGCCAGCAGTGAAGCGTTTCCGGGACAGGGGGCGGATGGCTACACCTTC. Translated: CASSEAFPGQGADGYTF.

The chain uses TRBV15 and TRBJ2-5, with D unclear. The CDR3 loop spans 14 amino acids. With 2 bases removed from V and 1 base from J, the gap between germline ends came to 8 bases. Germline V gives CDR1 LNHNV, CDR2 YYDKDF (reference sequence). The chain's CDR3 is CATSRHMAQETQYF. CDR3 nucleotides: TGTGCCACCAGCAGACACATGGCCCAAGAGACCCAGTACTTC.

As to this clone: The sample contains more than one DNA sequence encoding this CDR3. The V gene is TRBV28, the J gene TRBJ2-2; a weak D match, TRBD1 (6 bases). V lost 3 bases and J lost 3, with 11 bases in between. Germline CDR1 reads MDHEN; CDR2 reads SYDVKM. This CDR3 spans 15 amino acids. DNA for the CDR3: TGTGCCAGCAGTTTTCTCAGGGGATACACCGGGGAGCTGTTTTTT. It encodes CASSFLRGYTGELFF.

This clone was counted a few times. The chain recombines TRBV5-4 with TRBJ1-2; D call uncertain. Between the trimmed V and J ends, which lost 3 bases and 8 bases, there was a span of 17 bases. This CDR3 is 14 amino acids long. Germline V gives CDR1 SGHNT, CDR2 YYREEE (reference sequence). The CDR3: CASSSGSDFGGYTF. The DNA for the CDR3 is TGTGCCAGCAGCTCAGGCAGTGATTTTGGAGGCTACACCTTC.

Only a few counts were recorded for this clone. The rearrangement uses TRBV9 and TRBJ2-3, with a weak D call TRBD2 (6 bases). The CDR3 extends over 16 amino acids. The germline CDR1 and CDR2 sequences are SGDLS and YYNGEE. Trimming pared 3 bases from V and 2 bases from J, leaving 16 bases between. The chain's CDR3 is CASSEEVSGPTDTQYF. In DNA form, the CDR3 reads TGTGCCAGCAGCGAGGAGGTTAGCGGCCCCACAGATACGCAGTATTTT.

This clone came up a few times. The chain has TRBV2 and TRBJ2-6; D is undetermined. Per the germline V gene, CDR1 is SNHLY and CDR2 is FYNNEI. The CDR3 runs to 15 residues. V dropped 4 bases and J dropped 0 bases, with 7 bases sitting between them. CDR3 sequence (DNA): TGTGCCAGCAGTGCCCAGGTCTCTGGGGCCAACGTCCTGACTTTC. This encodes CASSAQVSGANVLTF.

This chain links TRBV7-9 with TRBJ2-1; 13 nucleotides agree with TRBD2. CDR3 length: 17 residues. The V gene's germline CDR1 is SEHNR and CDR2 FQNEAQ (reference sequence). V lost 3 bases and J lost 0; bases outside the gene matches: 2. The CDR3 DNA sequence: TGTGCCAGCAGCTTTGGGACTAGCGGGGTCTCCTACAATGAGCAGTTCTTC. It translates to CASSFGTSGVSYNEQFF.

V gene TRBV7-2 combines with J gene TRBJ1-1; a weak D match, TRBD1 (5 bases). Germline CDR1 SGHTA, CDR2 FQGNSA. This CDR3 spans 12 amino acids. V shed 5 bases and J shed 11 bases, with 15 bases lying between them. Here the CDR3 reads CASSLREGRAFF. The CDR3 region has the DNA TGTGCCAGCAGCCTCAGGGAGGGGCGGGCTTTCTTT.

The rearrangement uses TRBV5-6 and TRBJ2-7; D perhaps matches TRBD1 (7 bases). V was clipped by 0 bases and J by 5 bases, with 12 bases between them. Germline V lookup: CDR1 SGHDT, CDR2 YYEEEE. The CDR3 spans 14 residues. The chain's CDR3 is CASSLGQGGHEQYF. DNA of the CDR3: TGTGCCAGCAGCTTGGGACAGGGAGGCCACGAGCAGTACTTC.

This clone appeared a few times. This chain joins TRBV29-1 and TRBJ2-2, with D unresolved. V was trimmed by 5 bases and J by 1 base, leaving 8 bases between them. Germline CDR1 and CDR2: SQVTM and ANQGSEA. This CDR3 has 13 amino acids. The DNA of the CDR3 is TGCAGCGTTTGGTTCAGGAACACCGGGGAGCTGTTTTTT. This sequence encodes CSVWFRNTGELFF.

This clone has only a few counts. The chain has TRBV5-1 and TRBJ1-4; D not certain. Germline lookup yields CDR1 SGHRS and CDR2 YFSETQ. V lost 0 bases and J 0 bases, leaving 6 bases between the germline ends. CDR3 size: 15 residues. CDR3 in DNA: TGCGCCAGCAGCTTGGACACATCAACTAATGAAAAACTGTTTTTT. Protein product: CASSLDTSTNEKLFF.

This clone was detected a few times. The chain recombines TRBV4-2 with TRBJ1-1; tentative D call: TRBD1 (5 bases). The germline V gene has CDR1 LGHNA and CDR2 YNFKEQ. CDR3 length: 15 residues. The ends were cut back, 5 bases at V and 0 bases at J, with 13 bases in the middle. CDR3 DNA sequence: TGTGCCAGCAGCACCGAGACAGCCATGAACACTGAAGCTTTCTTT. Residues: CASSTETAMNTEAFF.

A few counts support this clone. The chain employs TRBV7-2 and TRBJ2-2, with 10 bases matching TRBD1. Germline CDR1 reads SGHTA; CDR2 reads FQGNSA. This CDR3 is built from 15 residues. Trimming cost V 3 bases and J 6 bases; bases outside gene matches: 4. As DNA, the CDR3 is TGTGCCAGCAGCTTCGACAGGGGGCGAGCCGGGGAGCTGTTTTTT. Its protein product is CASSFDRGRAGELFF. The whole variable domain, filled in from reference TRBV7-2 and TRBJ2-2, reads GAGVSQSPSNKVTEKGKDVELRCDPISGHTALYWYRQSLGQGLEFLIYFQGNSAPDKSGLPSDRFSAERTGGSVSTLTIQRTQQEDSAVYLCASSFDRGRAGELFFGEGSRLTVL.

The rearrangement uses TRBV4-1 and TRBJ1-1; 7 positions match TRBD1. Germline CDR1 reads MGHRA; CDR2 reads YSYEKL. This CDR3 has 15 amino acids. J gave up 0 bases and V 4 bases, and 5 bases lay outside the gene matches. CDR3 protein: CASSRQQGVNTEAFF. Here the CDR3 DNA reads TGCGCCAGCAGCCGGCAGCAGGGGGTGAACACTGAAGCTTTCTTT.

V and J are TRBV11-3 and TRBJ2-3; 8 positions match TRBD2. CDR3 length: 14 amino acids. V shed 2 bases and J 6 bases; nucleotides not matched to a gene: 4. Germline V gene lookup returns CDR1 SGHNT and CDR2 YENEEA. Here the CDR3 DNA reads TGTGCCAGCAGCTTAACGCGGGGGGAGGATACGCAGTATTTT. This encodes CASSLTRGEDTQYF.

V usage is TRBV2 and J usage is TRBJ2-5, with D possibly being TRBD2 (6 bases). Deletions cut 7 bases from V and 2 bases from J, with 11 bases between. CDR3 length equals 13 residues. In germline, CDR1 is SNHLY, CDR2 FYNNEI. DNA for the CDR3: TGTGCCAGCACAGCTAGCGAGCAAGAGACCCAGTACTTC. It is translated as CASTASEQETQYF.

The chain is built from TRBV10-3 and TRBJ2-5, with 13 bases fitting TRBD2. The CDR3 has 15 amino acids. From germline, CDR1 is ENHRY and CDR2 SYGVKD. The V and J ends lost 5 bases and 4 bases, in that order; junction bases with no gene match: 4. Here the CDR3 reads CAISPRLAGGETQYF. The CDR3 nucleotides are TGTGCCATCAGTCCTAGACTAGCGGGGGGAGAGACCCAGTACTTC.

This clone was seen only a few times. The chain employs TRBV30 and TRBJ2-7; 9 nucleotides align to TRBD1. V lost 1 base and J lost 6; bases outside the gene matches: 7. Per the germline V gene, CDR1 is GTSNPN and CDR2 is SVGIG (reference sequence). The CDR3 has 14 residues. The chain's CDR3 is CAWSAGTGLREQYF. The CDR3 coding sequence is TGTGCCTGGAGTGCCGGGACAGGGTTGCGCGAGCAGTACTTC.

This clone was observed a handful of times. The V gene is TRBV7-9, the J gene TRBJ2-1, with D unclear. The V gene lost 1 base and the J gene lost 8 bases, with 12 bases spanning the gap. CDR1 is SEHNR and CDR2 is FQNEAQ in the germline V gene (reference sequence). This CDR3 has 14 amino acids. CDR3 residues: CASSLVDAHDEQFF. CDR3 sequence (DNA): TGTGCCAGCAGCTTAGTAGATGCTCACGATGAGCAGTTCTTC.

Regarding this clone: The junction shows a germline mismatch at one end, possibly a read error. V usage is TRBV5-4 and J usage is TRBJ2-7, with 9 bases that match TRBD2. Germline V lookup: CDR1 SGHNT, CDR2 YYREEE (reference sequence). The CDR3 spans 15 residues. The CDR3 sequence is CASSLVASGVYEQYF. The CDR3 coding sequence is TGTGCCAGCAGCTTGGTTGCTAGCGGGGTGTACGAGCAGTACTTT.

V gene TRBV4-1 combines with J gene TRBJ2-6; D may be TRBD1 (6 bases). The germline gives CDR1 MGHRA, CDR2 YSYEKL. V was cut by 1 base and J by 0 bases, with 16 bases left in between. The CDR3 has 19 residues. The CDR3 reads CASSQGGQGLFSGANVLTF. The CDR3 nucleotides are TGCGCCAGCAGCCAAGGGGGGCAGGGATTGTTCTCTGGGGCCAACGTCCTGACTTTC.

This clone was observed a few times. V gene TRBV4-1 combines with J gene TRBJ2-7; TRBD1 agrees at 10 bases. CDR3 size: 16 residues. The V gene's germline CDR1 is MGHRA and CDR2 YSYEKL. V shed 0 bases and J 2 bases; nucleotides not matched to a gene: 4. CDR3 in DNA: TGCGCCAGCAGCCAAGATGACAGGGGGCGCCCCTACGAGCAGTACTTC. This translates into CASSQDDRGRPYEQYF.

This clone was counted only a few times. The chain combines TRBV14 with TRBJ2-1; 12 nucleotides line up with TRBD2. CDR1 is SGHDN and CDR2 is FVKESK in the germline V gene. The junction had 7 bases not matched to a gene; V was cut back by 0 bases and J by 7 bases. This CDR3 contains 17 residues. The CDR3 sequence: CASSQDLAGGLGNEQFF. The CDR3 bases are TGTGCCAGCAGCCAAGATCTAGCGGGGGGGCTGGGGAATGAGCAGTTCTTC.

This clone came up a few times. The chain combines TRBV6-6 with TRBJ1-2, with D uncertain. Trimming pared 0 bases from V and 4 bases from J, leaving 6 bases between. The CDR3 extends over 13 amino acids. Germline V gene sequence: CDR1 MNHNY, CDR2 SVGAGI (reference sequence). CDR3 in DNA: TGTGCCAGCAGTTACTCCGGGGTCTATGGCTACACCTTC. Residues: CASSYSGVYGYTF.